This T cell receptor beta chain is from a study of human thymus T cells. TCRdb's copy holds only in-frame clones and misses some; the assay was immunoSEQ multiplex PCR. This sample has 45,000 to 50,000 clones; 95% occur once, and the top ten carry roughly 0.16%. The CDR3 extends over 16 amino acids. V was cut by 9 bases and J by 3 bases, with 21 bases left in between. CDR1 and CDR2 (germline): SGHDN, FVKESK. Material: blood. The receptor was isolated from a girl in the first two years of life with a congenital heart defect but otherwise immunologically healthy. V is TRBV14 and J is TRBJ2-1; D gene unclear. The CDR3 region is CARIRKGPPDYNEQFF. CDR3 nucleotides: TGTGCCAGAATACGAAAGGGTCCTCCGGACTACAATGAGCAGTTCTTC.